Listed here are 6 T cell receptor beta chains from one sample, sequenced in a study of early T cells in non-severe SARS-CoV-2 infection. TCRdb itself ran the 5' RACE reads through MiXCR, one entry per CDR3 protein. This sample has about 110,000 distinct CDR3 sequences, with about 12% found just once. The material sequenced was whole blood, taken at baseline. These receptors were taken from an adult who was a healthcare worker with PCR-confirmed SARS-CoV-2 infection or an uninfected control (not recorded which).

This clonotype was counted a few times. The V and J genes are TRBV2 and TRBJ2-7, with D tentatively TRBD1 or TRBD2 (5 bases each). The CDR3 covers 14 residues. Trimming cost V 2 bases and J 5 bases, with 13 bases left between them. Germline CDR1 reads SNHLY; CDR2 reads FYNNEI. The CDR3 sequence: CASSERDRRHEQYF. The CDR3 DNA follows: TGTGCCAGCAGTGAACGGGACCGACGTCACGAGCAGTACTTC.

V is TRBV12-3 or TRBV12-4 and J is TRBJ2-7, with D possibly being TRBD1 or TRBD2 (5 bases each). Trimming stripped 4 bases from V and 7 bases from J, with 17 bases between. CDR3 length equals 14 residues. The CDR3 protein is CASSSGAGQREQYF. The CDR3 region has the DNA TGTGCCAGCAGTTCCGGGGCTGGGCAGCGGGAGCAGTACTTC.

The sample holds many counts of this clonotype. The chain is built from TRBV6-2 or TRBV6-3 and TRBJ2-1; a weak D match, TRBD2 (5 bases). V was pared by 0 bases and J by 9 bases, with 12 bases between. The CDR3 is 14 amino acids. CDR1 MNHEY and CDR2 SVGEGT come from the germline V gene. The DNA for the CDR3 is TGTGCCAGCAGTTACTCTCGGGAATCGGGTGAGCAGTTCTTC. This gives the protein CASSYSRESGEQFF.

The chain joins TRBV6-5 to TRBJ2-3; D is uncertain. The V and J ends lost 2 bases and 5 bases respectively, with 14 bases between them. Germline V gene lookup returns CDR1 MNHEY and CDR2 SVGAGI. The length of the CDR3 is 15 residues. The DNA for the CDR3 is TGTGCCAGCAGTTACGTCGGGTCAGCCAAAGATACGCAGTATTTT. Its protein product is CASSYVGSAKDTQYF.

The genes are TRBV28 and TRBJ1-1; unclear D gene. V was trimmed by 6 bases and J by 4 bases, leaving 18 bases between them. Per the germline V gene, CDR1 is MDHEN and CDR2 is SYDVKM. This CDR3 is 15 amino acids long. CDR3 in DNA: TGTGCCAGCAGCCCGGTAGGGCTTTCGGTCACTGAAGCTTTCTTT. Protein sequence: CASSPVGLSVTEAFF.

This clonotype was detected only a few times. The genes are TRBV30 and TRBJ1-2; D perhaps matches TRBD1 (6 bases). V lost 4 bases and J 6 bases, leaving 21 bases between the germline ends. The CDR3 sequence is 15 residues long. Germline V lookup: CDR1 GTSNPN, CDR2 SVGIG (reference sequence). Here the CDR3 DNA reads TGTGCCTGGAACACCGCCGGGACAATGGCTCATGGCTACACCTTC. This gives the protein CAWNTAGTMAHGYTF.